These 25 T cell receptor beta chains originate from one sample sequenced in a study of CD8 T cells in Susac syndrome. Random hexamers were used to reverse transcribe an amount of about 0.45 to 1 ug RNA. TCRdb reprocessed the immunoSEQ multiplex PCR reads with MiXCR, giving one entry per CDR3 protein. Here the sample spans about 300,000 distinct CDR3 sequences, roughly 90% being singletons. The sequenced sample was CD8+ T cells from PBMCs. The receptors were sampled from a human donor with multiple sclerosis.

This chain joins TRBV20-1 and TRBJ1-2, with 8 bases lining up with TRBD1. CDR3 length: 13 residues. Losses at the gene ends were 6 bases for V and 3 bases for J; bases not matched to a gene: 6. Per germline, CDR1 DFQATT and CDR2 SNEGSKA (reference sequence). CDR3 sequence: CSATGTGYYGYTF. DNA of the CDR3: TGCAGTGCAACCGGGACAGGCTACTATGGCTACACCTTC.

The chain joins TRBV12-3 or TRBV12-4 to TRBJ1-6, with no clear D. The CDR3 sequence is 16 residues long. V lost 3 bases to trimming and J lost 7 bases, with 16 bases between them. The CDR3 region has the DNA TGTGCCAGCAGTTTTGGCCCCTGGCTGCCAAATTCACCCCTCCACTTT. Its translation is CASSFGPWLPNSPLHF.

This clonotype was detected only a few times. This chain uses TRBV7-2 with TRBJ1-1; D gene unclear. This CDR3 is 15 amino acids long. V was pared by 1 base and J by 3 bases, with 12 bases between. The germline V gene has CDR1 SGHTA and CDR2 FQGNSA. This CDR3 reads CASSLVTTFDTEAFF. In nucleotides, the CDR3 is TGTGCCAGCAGCTTAGTCACCACCTTTGACACTGAAGCTTTCTTT.

The V gene is TRBV2, the J gene TRBJ2-7; unclear D gene. V shed 4 bases and J shed 0 bases, with 7 bases lying between them. This CDR3 is built from 13 residues. Germline V gene sequence: CDR1 SNHLY, CDR2 FYNNEI. This chain's CDR3 is CASSGTDSYEQYF. The CDR3 DNA reads TGTGCCAGCAGTGGCACCGACTCCTACGAGCAGTACTTC.

The gene calls are TRBV5-1 and TRBJ2-3; D gene ambiguous. The V end lost 4 bases, the J end lost 4 bases, and 7 bases lay between the germline ends. CDR1 is SGHRS, CDR2 YFSETQ, per germline. The CDR3 runs 12 residues. The CDR3 here is CASSGQSDTQYF. The CDR3 coding sequence is TGCGCCAGCAGCGGGCAGTCAGATACGCAGTATTTT.

There are a few counts of this clonotype. V gene TRBV27 combines with J gene TRBJ2-7; 8 bases line up with TRBD1. V lost 6 bases and J lost 5; bases outside the gene matches: 9. This CDR3 spans 14 amino acids. Germline V gene lookup returns CDR1 MNHEY and CDR2 SMNVEV (reference sequence). The DNA of the CDR3 is TGTGCCAGCAGCCGGACAGGGACGAGCCACGAGCAGTACTTC. Protein product: CASSRTGTSHEQYF.

This rearrangement joins TRBV7-3 to TRBJ2-7; D could derive from TRBD1 or TRBD2 (5 bases each). Per the germline V gene, CDR1 is SGHTA and CDR2 is FQGTGA. Deletions cut 5 bases from V and 6 bases from J, with 14 bases between. CDR3 length: 13 amino acids. CDR3 nucleotides: TGTGCCAGCAGCCTCCTTAACGGGGCCGAGCAGTACTTC. Protein sequence: CASSLLNGAEQYF.

The gene calls are TRBV20-1 and TRBJ2-4; D unclear. There are 14 residues in the CDR3. The V gene lost 5 bases and the J gene lost 1 base, with 12 bases spanning the gap. Germline lookup yields CDR1 DFQATT and CDR2 SNEGSKA (reference sequence). Here the CDR3 DNA reads TGCAGTGCTTTGAATACCCGGGCCAAAAACATTCAGTACTTC. As protein: CSALNTRAKNIQYF.

The chain recombines TRBV27 with TRBJ1-1; tentative D call: TRBD1 (5 bases). The CDR3 sequence is 13 residues long. The germline V gene has CDR1 MNHEY and CDR2 SMNVEV (reference sequence). V dropped 6 bases and J dropped 7 bases, with 15 bases sitting between them. The CDR3 loop reads CASSEVGGNEAFF. CDR3 nucleotide sequence: TGTGCCAGCAGCGAAGTGGGGGGTAATGAAGCTTTCTTT.

This CDR3 is CASSSLRRVGMETQYF. DNA of the CDR3: TGTGCCAGCAGTTCCCTCAGGCGCGTGGGCATGGAGACCCAGTACTTC. The chain employs TRBV27 and TRBJ2-5; no reliable D call. Between the trimmed V and J ends, which lost 4 bases and 5 bases, there was a span of 20 bases. Germline V gene lookup returns CDR1 MNHEY and CDR2 SMNVEV (reference sequence). The CDR3 consists of 16 residues.

The CDR3 is CASSGRPLTGQGYNEQFF. CDR3 DNA: TGTGCCAGCAGTGGGCGGCCCCTCACGGGACAGGGATACAATGAGCAGTTCTTC. The rearrangement uses TRBV27 and TRBJ2-1, with 9 bases lining up with TRBD1. The germline CDR1 and CDR2 sequences are MNHEY and SMNVEV (reference sequence). This CDR3 spans 18 amino acids. With 5 bases clipped from V and 4 bases from J, the junction kept 15 bases outside the gene matches.

CDR3 protein: CASSLFLAGGDGTQYF. CDR3 in DNA: TGTGCCAGCAGTTTATTCCTAGCGGGGGGGGACGGGACCCAGTACTTC. This chain joins TRBV27 and TRBJ2-5; 12 nucleotides agree with TRBD2. Trimming cost V 1 base and J 7 bases; bases outside gene matches: 7. The CDR3 runs to 16 residues. Germline-derived CDR1 and CDR2 are MNHEY and SMNVEV (reference sequence).

This chain links TRBV20-1 with TRBJ2-7, with 7 bases lining up with TRBD1. V was pared by 2 bases and J by 0 bases, with 10 bases of the junction left unmatched. The CDR3 is 16 amino acids. Looked up from germline, CDR1 is DFQATT and CDR2 is SNEGSKA (reference sequence). The CDR3 sequence is CSARSQGVPSSYEQYF. The CDR3 DNA is TGCAGTGCTAGAAGTCAGGGGGTGCCTTCCTCCTACGAGCAGTACTTC.

This clonotype was recorded once. The gene calls are TRBV27 and TRBJ2-1; the D gene is possibly TRBD2 (5 bases). The CDR3 has 13 residues. The germline CDR1 and CDR2 sequences are MNHEY and SMNVEV (reference sequence). V shed 0 bases and J shed 6 bases, with 6 bases lying between them. In DNA form, the CDR3 reads TGTGCCAGCAGTTTATCCAGCGGCAATGAGCAGTTCTTC. This gives the protein CASSLSSGNEQFF.

The J gene is TRBJ2-7, the V gene TRBV4-1; tentative D call: TRBD1 (6 bases). V lost 4 bases and J lost 3, with 10 bases in between. The CDR3 covers 13 residues. Germline lookup yields CDR1 MGHRA and CDR2 YSYEKL. DNA of the CDR3: TGCGCCAGCAGCCGTGGACAGTACTACGAGCAGTACTTC. Its translation: CASSRGQYYEQYF.

The chain links TRBV27 to TRBJ2-7, with 9 nucleotides matching TRBD2. The ends lost 3 bases at V and 4 bases at J; junction bases unmatched: 4. Germline assignment: CDR1 MNHEY and CDR2 SMNVEV (reference sequence). CDR3 size: 14 residues. Written as DNA, the CDR3 is TGTGCCAGCAGTTTCTCTAGCGGGGCGTACGAGCAGTACTTC. Translation gives CASSFSSGAYEQYF.

A word on this clonotype: At one end the junction does not follow the germline gene, possibly because of a read error. This chain connects TRBV29-1 to TRBJ2-1; 8 bases fit TRBD1. The length of the CDR3 is 14 residues. CDR1 and CDR2 from the germline V gene are SQVTM and ANQGSEA. The CDR3 here is CSVEGQGPYNEQFF. The CDR3 nucleotides read TGCAGCGTGGAAGGACAGGGCCCTTACAATGAGCAGTTCTTC.

This chain links TRBV28 with TRBJ1-1; a weak D match, TRBD1 (5 bases). Germline-derived CDR1 and CDR2 are MDHEN and SYDVKM. The CDR3 length is 13 residues. V was shortened by 10 bases and J by 3 bases, with 15 bases between the two germline ends. The CDR3 region is CATNYGGDTEAFF. The CDR3 nucleotides are TGTGCCACCAACTACGGGGGAGACACTGAAGCTTTCTTT.

V is TRBV19 and J is TRBJ2-1, with a weak D call TRBD2 (6 bases). The CDR3 spans 15 residues. The germline V and J ends were trimmed by 6 bases and 0 bases, with 12 bases remaining between them. The germline gives CDR1 LNHDA, CDR2 SQIVND (reference sequence). CDR3 loop: CASSLASRSYNEQFF. CDR3 nucleotides: TGTGCCAGTAGCCTAGCGAGCCGCTCCTACAATGAGCAGTTCTTC.

The chain carries TRBV4-2 and TRBJ2-3; D uncertain. V was pared by 1 base and J by 5 bases, with 10 bases between. Per germline, CDR1 LGHNA and CDR2 YNFKEQ. This CDR3 spans 14 amino acids. CDR3 residues: CASSQAVSGDTQYF. In nucleotides, the CDR3 is TGTGCCAGCAGCCAAGCGGTATCAGGAGATACGCAGTATTTT.

The chain couples TRBV25-1 to TRBJ2-3; D unclear. CDR3 size: 14 residues. V lost 6 bases to trimming and J lost 4 bases, with 14 bases between them. Germline V gives CDR1 MGHDK, CDR2 SYGVNS. The CDR3 DNA is TGTGCCAGCAGCCCGCGGCAGGTGGCAGATACGCAGTATTTT. It is translated as CASSPRQVADTQYF. Combining the CDR3 with reference TRBV25-1 and TRBJ2-3 gives the whole variable domain EADIYQTPRYLVIGTGKKITLECSQTMGHDKMYWYQQDPGMELHLIHYSYGVNSTEKGDLSSESTVSRIRTEHFPLTLESARPSHTSQYLCASSPRQVADTQYFGPGTRLTVL.

CDR3 nucleotide sequence: TGTGCCAGCACGGCCGGACCGTATAGCAATCAGCCCCAGCATTTT. As protein: CASTAGPYSNQPQHF. V is TRBV6-1 and J is TRBJ1-5; D ambiguous. The V gene's germline CDR1 is MNHNS and CDR2 SASEGT. The CDR3 is made up of 15 amino acids. V lost 7 bases and J 0 bases, leaving 13 bases between the germline ends.

This clonotype has a handful of counts. The chain carries TRBV6-5 and TRBJ2-6, with D unresolved. Looked up from germline, CDR1 is MNHEY and CDR2 is SVGAGI. This CDR3 is 15 amino acids long. V was shortened by 4 bases and J by 0 bases, with 7 bases between the two germline ends. CDR3 coding DNA: TGTGCCAGCAGTTCCACCCTCTCTGGGGCCAACGTCCTGACTTTC. Encoded protein: CASSSTLSGANVLTF.

The chain has TRBV29-1 and TRBJ1-2; weak D call: TRBD1 (5 bases). Germline V gives CDR1 SQVTM, CDR2 ANQGSEA. The V end was cut by 4 bases, the J end by 4 bases, with 10 bases between. The length of the CDR3 is 12 residues. CDR3 loop: CSVGGEVYGYTF. The CDR3 DNA reads TGCAGCGTTGGAGGGGAGGTCTATGGCTACACCTTC.

The gene calls are TRBV6-2 or TRBV6-3 and TRBJ2-7, with D unclear. The V and J ends lost 2 bases and 2 bases respectively, with 4 bases between them. The length of the CDR3 is 12 residues. The germline CDR1 and CDR2 sequences are MNHEY and SVGEGT. CDR3 amino acids: CASSYRTYEQYF. CDR3 nucleotides: TGTGCCAGCAGTTACCGGACCTACGAGCAGTACTTC.